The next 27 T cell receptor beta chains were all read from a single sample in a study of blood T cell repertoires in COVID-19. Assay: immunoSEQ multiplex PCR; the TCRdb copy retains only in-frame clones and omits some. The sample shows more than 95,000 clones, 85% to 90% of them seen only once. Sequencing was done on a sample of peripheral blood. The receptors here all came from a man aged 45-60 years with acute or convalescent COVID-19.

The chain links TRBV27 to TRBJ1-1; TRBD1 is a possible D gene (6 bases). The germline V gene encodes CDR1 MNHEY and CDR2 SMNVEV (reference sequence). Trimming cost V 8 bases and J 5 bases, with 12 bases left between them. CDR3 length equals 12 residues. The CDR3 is CASFEGGTEAFF. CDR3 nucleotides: TGTGCCAGCTTTGAGGGGGGGACTGAAGCTTTCTTT.

Written as DNA, the CDR3 is TGTGCCAGCAGTGAAAAGGGGAATCAGCCCCAGCATTTT. This gives the protein CASSEKGNQPQHF. V usage is TRBV6-1 and J usage is TRBJ1-5; possible D gene TRBD1, 5 bases. Germline V gene sequence: CDR1 MNHNS, CDR2 SASEGT. Between the trimmed V and J ends, which lost 2 bases and 4 bases, there was a span of 6 bases. This CDR3 region has 13 residues.

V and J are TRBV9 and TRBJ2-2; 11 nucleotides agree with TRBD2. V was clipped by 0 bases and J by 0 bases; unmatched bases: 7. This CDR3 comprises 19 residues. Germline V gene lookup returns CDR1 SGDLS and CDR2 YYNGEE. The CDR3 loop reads CASSVGGTSGFANTGELFF. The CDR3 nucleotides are TGTGCCAGCAGCGTAGGAGGGACTAGCGGCTTCGCGAACACCGGGGAGCTGTTTTTT. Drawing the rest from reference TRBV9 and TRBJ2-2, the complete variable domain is DSGVTQTPKHLITATGQRVTLRCSPRSGDLSVYWYQQSLDQGLQFLIQYYNGEERAKGNILERFSAQQFPDLHSELNLSSLELGDSALYFCASSVGGTSGFANTGELFFGEGSRLTVL.

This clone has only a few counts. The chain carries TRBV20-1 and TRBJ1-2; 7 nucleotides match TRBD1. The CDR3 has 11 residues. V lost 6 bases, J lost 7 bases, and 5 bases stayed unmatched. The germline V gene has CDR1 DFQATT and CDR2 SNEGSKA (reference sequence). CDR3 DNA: TGCAGTGCCCCGACAGGGAGTGGCTACACCTTC. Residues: CSAPTGSGYTF.

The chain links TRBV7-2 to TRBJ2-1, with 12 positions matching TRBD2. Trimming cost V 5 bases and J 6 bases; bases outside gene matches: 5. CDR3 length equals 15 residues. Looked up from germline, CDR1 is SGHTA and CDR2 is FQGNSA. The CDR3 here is CASSASGGAGNEQFF. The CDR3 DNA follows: TGTGCCAGCAGCGCTAGCGGGGGGGCAGGCAATGAGCAGTTCTTC. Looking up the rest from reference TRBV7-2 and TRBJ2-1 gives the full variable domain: GAGVSQSPSNKVTEKGKDVELRCDPISGHTALYWYRQSLGQGLEFLIYFQGNSAPDKSGLPSDRFSAERTGGSVSTLTIQRTQQEDSAVYLCASSASGGAGNEQFFGPGTRLTVL.

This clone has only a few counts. CDR3 nucleotide sequence: TGTGCCAGCAGCCAGGTAGTAGCTGGTAGAGGGAGGGACTACGAGCAGTACTTC. It encodes CASSQVVAGRGRDYEQYF. This rearrangement joins TRBV3-1 (or the pseudogene TRBV3-2) to TRBJ2-7; the match to TRBD2 covers 7 bases. The CDR3 spans 18 residues. Germline V gene lookup returns CDR1 LGHDT and CDR2 YNNKEL (reference sequence). Unmatched junction bases numbered 17, after V lost 3 bases and J lost 3 bases.

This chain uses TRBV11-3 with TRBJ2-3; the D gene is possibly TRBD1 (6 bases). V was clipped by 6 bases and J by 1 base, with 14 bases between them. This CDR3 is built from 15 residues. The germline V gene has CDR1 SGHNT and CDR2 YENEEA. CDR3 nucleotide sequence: TGTGCCAGCAGAATTGGGGCAGGGGGCACAGATACGCAGTATTTT. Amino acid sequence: CASRIGAGGTDTQYF.

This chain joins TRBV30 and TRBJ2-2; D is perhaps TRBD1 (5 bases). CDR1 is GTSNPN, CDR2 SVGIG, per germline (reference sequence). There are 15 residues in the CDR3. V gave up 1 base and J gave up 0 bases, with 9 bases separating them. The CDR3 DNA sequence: TGTGCCTGGAGTGGTTTAGGGGCGAACACCGGGGAGCTGTTTTTT. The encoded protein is CAWSGLGANTGELFF.

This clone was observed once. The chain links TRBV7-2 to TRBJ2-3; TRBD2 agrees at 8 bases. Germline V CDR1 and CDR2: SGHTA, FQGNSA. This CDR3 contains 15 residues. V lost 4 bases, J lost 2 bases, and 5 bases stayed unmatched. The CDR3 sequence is CASSSGLEFTDTQYF. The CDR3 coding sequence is TGTGCCAGCAGCTCGGGACTAGAGTTCACAGATACGCAGTATTTT.

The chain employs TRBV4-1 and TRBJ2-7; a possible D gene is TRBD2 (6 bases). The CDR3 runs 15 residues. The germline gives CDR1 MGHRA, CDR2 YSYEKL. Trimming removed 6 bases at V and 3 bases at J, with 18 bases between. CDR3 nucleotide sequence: TGCGCCAGCAGTCCAGTTAGCGGAAACTTCTACGAGCAGTACTTC. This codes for CASSPVSGNFYEQYF.

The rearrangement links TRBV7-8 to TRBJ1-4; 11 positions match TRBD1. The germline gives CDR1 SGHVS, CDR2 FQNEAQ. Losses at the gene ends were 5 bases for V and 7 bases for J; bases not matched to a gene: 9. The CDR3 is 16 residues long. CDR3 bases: TGTGCCAGCAGCCTCGGGACAGGGGGTGAGGGTGAAAAACTGTTTTTT. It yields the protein CASSLGTGGEGEKLFF.

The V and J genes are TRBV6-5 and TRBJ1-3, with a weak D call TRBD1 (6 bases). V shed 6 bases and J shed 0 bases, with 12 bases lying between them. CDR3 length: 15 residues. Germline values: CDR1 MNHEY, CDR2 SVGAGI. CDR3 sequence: CASSSDRLSGNTIYF. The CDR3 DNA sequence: TGTGCCAGCAGCAGCGACAGGCTCTCTGGAAACACCATATATTTT.

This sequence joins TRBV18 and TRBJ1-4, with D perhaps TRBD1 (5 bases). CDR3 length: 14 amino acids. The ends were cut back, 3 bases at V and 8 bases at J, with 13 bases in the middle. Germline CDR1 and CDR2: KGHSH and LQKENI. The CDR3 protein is CASSPTQGREKLFF. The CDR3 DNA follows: TGTGCCAGCTCACCGACCCAGGGCCGCGAAAAACTGTTTTTT. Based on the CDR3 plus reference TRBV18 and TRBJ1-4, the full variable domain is NAGVMQNPRHLVRRRGQEARLRCSPMKGHSHVYWYRQLPEEGLKFMVYLQKENIIDESGMPKERFSAEFPKEGPSILRIQQVVRGDSAAYFCASSPTQGREKLFFGSGTQLSVL.

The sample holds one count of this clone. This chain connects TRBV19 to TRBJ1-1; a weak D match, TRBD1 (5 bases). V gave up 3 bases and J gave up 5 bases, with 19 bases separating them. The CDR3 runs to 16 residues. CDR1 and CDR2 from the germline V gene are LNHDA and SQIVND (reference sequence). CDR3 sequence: CASSIPEYGRGTEAFF. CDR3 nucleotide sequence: TGTGCCAGTAGTATCCCAGAATATGGCCGGGGGACTGAAGCTTTCTTT. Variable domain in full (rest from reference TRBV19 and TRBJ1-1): DGGITQSPKYLFRKEGQNVTLSCEQNLNHDAMYWYRQDPGQGLRLIYYSQIVNDFQKGDIAEGYSVSREKKESFPLTVTSAQKNPTAFYLCASSIPEYGRGTEAFFGQGTRLTVV.

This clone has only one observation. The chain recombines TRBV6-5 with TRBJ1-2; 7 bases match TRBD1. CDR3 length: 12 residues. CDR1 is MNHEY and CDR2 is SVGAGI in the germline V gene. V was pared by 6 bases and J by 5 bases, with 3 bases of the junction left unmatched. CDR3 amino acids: CASSGTAYGYTF. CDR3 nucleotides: TGTGCCAGCAGCGGGACAGCATATGGCTACACCTTC.

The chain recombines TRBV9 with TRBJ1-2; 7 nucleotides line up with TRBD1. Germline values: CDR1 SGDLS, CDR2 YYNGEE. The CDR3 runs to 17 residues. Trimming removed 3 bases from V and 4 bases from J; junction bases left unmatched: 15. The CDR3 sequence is CASSAGGTWTGTYGYTF. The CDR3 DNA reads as TGTGCCAGCAGCGCAGGTGGTACTTGGACAGGCACCTATGGCTACACCTTC.

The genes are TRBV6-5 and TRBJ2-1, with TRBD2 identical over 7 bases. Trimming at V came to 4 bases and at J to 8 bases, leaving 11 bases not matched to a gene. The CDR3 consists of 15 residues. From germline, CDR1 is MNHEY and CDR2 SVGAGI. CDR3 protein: CASSSAGAGGDEQFF. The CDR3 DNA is TGTGCCAGCAGTTCCGCGGGAGCCGGGGGAGATGAGCAGTTCTTC.

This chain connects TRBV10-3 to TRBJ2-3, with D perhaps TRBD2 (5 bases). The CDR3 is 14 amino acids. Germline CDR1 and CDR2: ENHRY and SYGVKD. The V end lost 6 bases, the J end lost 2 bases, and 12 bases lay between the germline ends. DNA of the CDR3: TGTGCCATCAGCTCTTTCGGGGTCACAGATACGCAGTATTTT. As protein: CAISSFGVTDTQYF.

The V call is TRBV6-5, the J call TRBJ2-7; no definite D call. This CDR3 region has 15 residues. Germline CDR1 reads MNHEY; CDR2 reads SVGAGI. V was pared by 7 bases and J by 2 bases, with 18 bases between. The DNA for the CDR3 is TGTGCCAGCAACCCAATCCGAGACTTGACCTACGAGCAGTACTTC. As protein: CASNPIRDLTYEQYF.

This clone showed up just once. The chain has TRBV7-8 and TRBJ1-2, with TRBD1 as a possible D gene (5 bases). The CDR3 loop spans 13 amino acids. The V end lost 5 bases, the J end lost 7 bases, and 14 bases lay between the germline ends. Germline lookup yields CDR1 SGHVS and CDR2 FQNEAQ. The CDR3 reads CASSPGWLLGYTF. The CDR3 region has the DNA TGTGCCAGCAGCCCAGGGTGGCTCCTTGGCTACACCTTC.

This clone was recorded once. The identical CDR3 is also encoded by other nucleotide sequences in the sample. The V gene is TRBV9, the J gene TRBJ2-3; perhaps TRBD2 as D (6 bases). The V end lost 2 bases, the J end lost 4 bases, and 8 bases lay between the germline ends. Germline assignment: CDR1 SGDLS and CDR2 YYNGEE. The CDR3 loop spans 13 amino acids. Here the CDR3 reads CASSVLAADTQYF. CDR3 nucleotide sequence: TGTGCCAGCAGCGTTTTAGCGGCAGATACGCAGTATTTT.

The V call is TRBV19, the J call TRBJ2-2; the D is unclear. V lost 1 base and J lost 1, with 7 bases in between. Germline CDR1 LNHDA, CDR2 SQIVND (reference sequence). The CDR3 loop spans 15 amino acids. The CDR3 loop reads CASSIGTLNTGELFF. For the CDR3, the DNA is TGTGCCAGTAGTATAGGCACTTTGAACACCGGGGAGCTGTTTTTT.

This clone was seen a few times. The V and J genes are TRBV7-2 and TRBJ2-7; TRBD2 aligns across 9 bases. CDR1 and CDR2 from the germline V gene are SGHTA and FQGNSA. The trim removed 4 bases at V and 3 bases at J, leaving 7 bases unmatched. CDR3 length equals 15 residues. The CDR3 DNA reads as TGTGCCAGCAGCTGGTTAGCGGGAGAGGGCTACGAGCAGTACTTC. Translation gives CASSWLAGEGYEQYF.

CDR3 coding DNA: TGTGCCAGCAGCTTAACGGGACTAGTATTTTACGAGCAGTACTTC. As protein: CASSLTGLVFYEQYF. The rearrangement joins TRBV11-2 to TRBJ2-7; TRBD2 matches 8 bases. The CDR3 has 15 residues. Trimming removed 2 bases from V and 4 bases from J; junction bases left unmatched: 7. The V gene's germline CDR1 is SGHAT and CDR2 FQNNGV.

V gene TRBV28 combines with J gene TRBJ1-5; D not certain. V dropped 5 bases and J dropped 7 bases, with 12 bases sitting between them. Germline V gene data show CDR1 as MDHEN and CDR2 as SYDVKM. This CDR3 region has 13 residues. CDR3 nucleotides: TGTGCCAGCAGTCCTTTTCCTTCGCAGCCCCAGCATTTT. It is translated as CASSPFPSQPQHF.

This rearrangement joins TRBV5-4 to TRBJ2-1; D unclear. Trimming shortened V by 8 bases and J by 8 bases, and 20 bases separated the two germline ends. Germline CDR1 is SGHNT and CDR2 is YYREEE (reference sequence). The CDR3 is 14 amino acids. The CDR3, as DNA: TGTGCCAGTCCCGCAAGTAACTCGCTCGATGAGCAGTTCTTC. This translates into CASPASNSLDEQFF.

CDR3 DNA sequence: TGTGCCAGCAGCTTAGTTCCGGGGACCGGGGAGCTGTTTTTT. The encoded protein is CASSLVPGTGELFF. This sequence joins TRBV11-2 and TRBJ2-2; possible D gene TRBD2, 5 bases. Trimming removed 1 base at V and 5 bases at J, with 8 bases between. Germline V gene sequence: CDR1 SGHAT, CDR2 FQNNGV. This CDR3 spans 14 amino acids.